Listed here are 8 T cell receptor beta chains from one sample, sequenced in a study of blood T cells in healthy people across ages. PCR was performed a second time for roughly 6 to 12 cycles using a sample-barcoded 5' primer and a J-beta primer mix. TCRdb itself ran the 5' RACE reads through MiXCR, one entry per CDR3 protein. Of 800,000 to 950,000 distinct CDR3 sequences listed, almost 30% are singletons. Separately, the same data were catalogued under a study of T cells of mothers and their children.

Material for sequencing was blood. Source of these receptors: a woman in her 40s in good health.

Points on this clonotype: A read error is possible here, since a much larger clone lies one base away. The CDR3 DNA follows: TGCAGTGCTAGATCCCCAACCGGGGAGACCCTGTACTTC. Translation gives CSARSPTGETLYF. The rearrangement joins TRBV20-1 to TRBJ2-5, with D perhaps matching TRBD2 (5 bases). Germline V gives CDR1 DFQATT, CDR2 SNEGSKA (reference sequence). The CDR3 spans 13 residues.

This clonotype was recorded a few times. V usage is TRBV6-4 and J usage is TRBJ2-7; TRBD2 aligns across 7 bases. Germline trimming cut 9 bases from V and 2 bases from J; bases unmatched to any gene: 22. From germline, CDR1 is MRHNA and CDR2 SNTAGT. The CDR3 spans 18 residues. CDR3 DNA sequence: TGTGCCAGGGACCTGGGAGGGGTAGCGTGGTTGGCCCCCTACGAGCAGTACTTC. Its translation: CARDLGGVAWLAPYEQYF.

In its sample, this clonotype was seen a few times. The rearrangement joins TRBV3-1 to TRBJ1-4; D unclear. Germline values: CDR1 LGHDT, CDR2 YNNKEL (reference sequence). CDR3 length: 13 amino acids. V was cut by 0 bases and J by 6 bases, with 5 bases left in between. The CDR3 sequence is CASSQDEHEKLFF. The CDR3 coding sequence is TGTGCCAGCAGCCAAGACGAGCATGAAAAACTGTTTTTT.

The chain uses TRBV12-3 or TRBV12-4 and TRBJ2-3; D uncertain. The CDR3 spans 13 residues. V was pared by 3 bases and J by 4 bases, with 8 bases between. The CDR3 DNA reads TGTGCCAGCAGTTTCCATGGCTCAGATACGCAGTATTTT. Its translation is CASSFHGSDTQYF.

Details on this clonotype: Given a much more abundant clone one base away, this may be a read error. The genes are TRBV29-1 and TRBJ2-5, with D maybe TRBD1 (5 bases). The J call may not be correct, given that the DNA end is closer to TRBJ2-7. CDR1 SQVTM and CDR2 ANQGSEA come from the germline V gene. The CDR3 totals 12 residues. The CDR3 is CSGGHNCYEQYF. The CDR3 bases are TGCAGCGGTGGACATAACTGCTACGAGCAGTACTTC.

V is TRBV5-1 and J is TRBJ1-1; tentatively, D is TRBD1 (6 bases). CDR1 SGHRS and CDR2 YFSETQ come from the germline V gene. The CDR3 consists of 15 residues. V was clipped by 0 bases and J by 6 bases, with 15 bases between them. CDR3 bases: TGCGCCAGCAGCTTGGACAGGGCAATAAAGGCTGAAGCTTTCTTT. This gives the protein CASSLDRAIKAEAFF.

This clonotype turned up a few times. CDR3 in amino acids: CASSYSQGGRTEAFF. CDR3 nucleotides: TGTGCCAGCAGTTACTCCCAGGGGGGTAGGACTGAAGCTTTCTTT. The chain combines TRBV6-5 with TRBJ1-1; 7 nucleotides line up with TRBD1. V lost 0 bases and J lost 5; bases outside the gene matches: 6. There are 15 residues in the CDR3. The germline V gene encodes CDR1 MNHEY and CDR2 SVGAGI.

This clonotype was detected only once. V and J are TRBV20-1 and TRBJ2-5, with D maybe TRBD2 (6 bases). This CDR3 is built from 13 residues. V was trimmed by 4 bases and J by 11 bases, leaving 20 bases between them. The germline V gene has CDR1 DFQATT and CDR2 SNEGSKA (reference sequence). CDR3 sequence (DNA): TGCAGTGCTAACCGGGACGGGAGCGGAGAGCAGTACTTC. Translating it yields CSANRDGSGEQYF.